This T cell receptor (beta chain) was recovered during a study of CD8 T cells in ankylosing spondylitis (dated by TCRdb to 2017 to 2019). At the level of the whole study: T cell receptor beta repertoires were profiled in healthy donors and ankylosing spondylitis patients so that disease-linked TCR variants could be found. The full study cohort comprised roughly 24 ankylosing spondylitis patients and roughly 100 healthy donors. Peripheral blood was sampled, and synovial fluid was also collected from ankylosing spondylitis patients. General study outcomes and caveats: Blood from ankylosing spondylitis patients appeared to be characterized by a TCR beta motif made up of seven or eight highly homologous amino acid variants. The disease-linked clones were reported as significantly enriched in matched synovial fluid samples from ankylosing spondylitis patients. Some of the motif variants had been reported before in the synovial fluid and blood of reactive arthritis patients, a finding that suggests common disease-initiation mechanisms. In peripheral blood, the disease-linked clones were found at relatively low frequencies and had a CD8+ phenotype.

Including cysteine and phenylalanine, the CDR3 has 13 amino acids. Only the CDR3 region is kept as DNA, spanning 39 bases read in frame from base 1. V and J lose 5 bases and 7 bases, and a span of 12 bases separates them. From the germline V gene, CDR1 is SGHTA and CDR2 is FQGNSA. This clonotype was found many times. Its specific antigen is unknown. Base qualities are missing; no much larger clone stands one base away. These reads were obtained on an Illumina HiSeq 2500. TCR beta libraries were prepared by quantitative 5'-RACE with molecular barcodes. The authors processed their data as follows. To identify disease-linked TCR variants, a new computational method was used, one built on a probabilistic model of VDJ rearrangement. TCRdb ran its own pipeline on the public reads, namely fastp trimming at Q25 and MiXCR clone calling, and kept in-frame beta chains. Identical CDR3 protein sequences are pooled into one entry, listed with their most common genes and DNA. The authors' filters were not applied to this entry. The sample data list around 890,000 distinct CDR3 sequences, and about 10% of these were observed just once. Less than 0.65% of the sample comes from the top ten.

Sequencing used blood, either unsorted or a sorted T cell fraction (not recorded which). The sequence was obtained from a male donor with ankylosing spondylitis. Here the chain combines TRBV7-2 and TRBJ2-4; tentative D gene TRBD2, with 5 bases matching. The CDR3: CASSPVGGNIQYF. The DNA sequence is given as TGTGCCAGCAGCCCAGTAGGCGGGAACATTCAGTACTTC.